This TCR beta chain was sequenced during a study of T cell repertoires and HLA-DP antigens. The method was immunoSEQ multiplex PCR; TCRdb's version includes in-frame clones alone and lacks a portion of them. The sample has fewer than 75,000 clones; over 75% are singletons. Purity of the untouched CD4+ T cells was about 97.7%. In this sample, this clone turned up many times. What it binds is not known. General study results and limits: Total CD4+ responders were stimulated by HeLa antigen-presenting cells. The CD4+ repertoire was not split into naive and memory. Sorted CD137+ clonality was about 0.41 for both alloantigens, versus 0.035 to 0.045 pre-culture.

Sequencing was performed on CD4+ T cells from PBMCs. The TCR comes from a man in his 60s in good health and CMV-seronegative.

Written as DNA, the CDR3 is TGCGCCAGCAGCCAAGATACAGGGAAAGAGACCCAGTACTTC. Residues: CASSQDTGKETQYF. This chain joins TRBV4-3 and TRBJ2-5; tentative D call: TRBD1 (6 bases). The CDR3 spans 14 residues. V lost 0 bases to trimming and J lost 3 bases, with 8 bases between them. Looked up from germline, CDR1 is LGHNA and CDR2 is YSLEER.